A single T cell receptor (beta chain) is shown here with its context. The specificity of this receptor is unknown. No base quality information exists; no much larger clone differs at one position. Whole blood was collected in K2EDTA tubes by collaborating institutions according to the institutions' own protocols. Collaborator samples were shipped for TCRbeta analysis as frozen whole blood, isolated PBMCs, or DNA extracted from either sample type. The CDR3 runs 14 residues from the cysteine to the phenylalanine. CDR3 DNA is the only sequence kept; it has 42 bases, read in frame from the first base. The junction shows trimming of 7 bases on V and 9 bases on J, plus 22 bases between the germline ends. CDR1 and CDR2, per the germline V gene (reference sequence), are LNHDA and SQIVND. This record belongs to a study of blood T cell repertoires in COVID-19 (dated by TCRdb to the early 2020s). Broadly, across the study: Samples from collaborators originated in the United States, Italy and Spain and spanned both the acute and convalescent phases of COVID-19. The material from the prospective study consisted of cDNA or gDNA derived from T cells, B-cell-depleted T cells, or PBMCs. Deeply sampled blood TCRbeta repertoires from subjects exposed to, actively infected with, or recovered from COVID-19 were included in the dataset. The repertoires were made available in a free public database intended to serve as a resource for research on the immune response to SARS-CoV-2. The samples were drawn from the first 160 participants of the ongoing ImmuneRACE study and from 1,254 subjects provided by 6 global collaborators. Nearly every sample came with metadata listing a de-identified subject ID, COVID-19 status, age in years and sex. HLA class I and class II types, where available, came from metadata supplied by the sample provider rather than from assay-based typing. Overall study outcomes, separate from this receptor: How much clinical and demographic metadata was included differed by source and by participant, and the metadata was provided uncurated.

TCRbeta CDR3 regions were amplified from genomic DNA using the immunoSEQ Assay, a bias-controlled multiplex PCR. The study's processing was this. Within the assay, amplification of reference gene primers was used to estimate how many nucleated cells each sample contained. Sequence reads were collapsed and filtered to measure the absolute abundance of every unique TCRbeta CDR3 rearrangement. For each sample, productive Simpson clonality was calculated as the square root of Simpson's diversity index across productive rearrangements. TCRdb mirrors the immuneACCESS table, restricted to in-frame sequences. Some clones are absent from its copies; in checked studies, under half trace to an unresolved V gene, and the reason for the others is unknown. V, J and clone size are taken as reported in that table, and D and trimming were inferred from the DNA itself. In this sample the table shows about 130,000 clones, about 85% of which occur a single time. The top ten constitute 5% to 7.5% of the sample.

Sequencing was carried out using peripheral blood. This clonotype was obtained from a man older than 75 with active or convalescent COVID-19. The chain uses TRBV19 and TRBJ2-7; TRBD2 could be the D gene, as 6 bases match. The nucleotide sequence reads as follows: TGTGCCAGTACTGTGGCCGGTTCATCGGAGGGGCAGTACTTC. Translation gives CASTVAGSSEGQYF. The reference TRBV19 and TRBJ2-7 proteins fill in what lies around the CDR3, so the full variable domain reads DGGITQSPKYLFRKEGQNVTLSCEQNLNHDAMYWYRQDPGQGLRLIYYSQIVNDFQKGDIAEGYSVSREKKESFPLTVTSAQKNPTAFYLCASTVAGSSEGQYFGPGTRLTVT.